This TCR beta chain was retrieved from a study of T cell responses to AZD1222 COVID-19 vaccine. Findings of the study overall: Of spike-specific TCRs, nearly half reportedly target regions left unmutated in variants.

This CDR3 has 15 residues. In germline, CDR1 is GTSNPN, CDR2 SVGIG (reference sequence). V was trimmed by 2 bases and J by 0 bases, leaving 14 bases between them. Libraries were prepared by immunoSEQ multiplex PCR; TCRdb keeps only in-frame clonotypes and omits some of them. The sample contains about 200,000 clones, more than 85% of which appear only once. Worth noting for this clone: Its cognate antigen is unknown.

This clonotype originated in an adult who received the AZD1222 COVID-19 vaccine. Here the sequenced sample was peripheral blood, taken 28 days after the second AZD1222 dose. The chain combines TRBV30 with TRBJ2-7, with a weak D call TRBD2 (6 bases). The CDR3 DNA reads TGTGCCTGGAGTCCTCCTGGGGGGACCTCCTACGAGCAGTACTTC. Its translation: CAWSPPGGTSYEQYF.